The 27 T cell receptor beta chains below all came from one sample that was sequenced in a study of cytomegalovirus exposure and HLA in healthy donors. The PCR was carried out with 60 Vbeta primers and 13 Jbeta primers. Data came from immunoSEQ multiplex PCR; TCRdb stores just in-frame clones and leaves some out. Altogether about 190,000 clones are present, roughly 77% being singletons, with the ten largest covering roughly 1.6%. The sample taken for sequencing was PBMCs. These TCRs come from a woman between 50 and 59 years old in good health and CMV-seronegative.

CDR3 residues: CASSPRFQETQYF. Written as DNA, the CDR3 is TGTGCCAGCAGCCCGAGGTTCCAAGAGACCCAGTACTTC. The rearrangement links TRBV7-2 to TRBJ2-5; D is unclear. This CDR3 contains 13 residues. V gave up 5 bases and J gave up 1 base, with 8 bases separating them. Per the germline V gene, CDR1 is SGHTA and CDR2 is FQGNSA.

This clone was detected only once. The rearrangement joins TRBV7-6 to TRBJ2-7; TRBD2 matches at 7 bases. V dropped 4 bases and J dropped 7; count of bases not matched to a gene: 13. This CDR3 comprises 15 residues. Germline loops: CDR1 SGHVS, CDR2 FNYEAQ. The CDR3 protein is CASSSLAGARREQYF. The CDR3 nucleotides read TGTGCCAGCAGCTCCCTGGCGGGAGCTCGACGAGAGCAGTACTTC.

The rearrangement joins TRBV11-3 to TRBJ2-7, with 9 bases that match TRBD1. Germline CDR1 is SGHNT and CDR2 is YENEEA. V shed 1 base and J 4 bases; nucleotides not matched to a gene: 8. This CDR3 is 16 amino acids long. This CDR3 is CASSLGGGQGRYEQYF. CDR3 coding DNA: TGTGCCAGCAGCTTAGGCGGCGGACAGGGGAGGTACGAGCAGTACTTC.

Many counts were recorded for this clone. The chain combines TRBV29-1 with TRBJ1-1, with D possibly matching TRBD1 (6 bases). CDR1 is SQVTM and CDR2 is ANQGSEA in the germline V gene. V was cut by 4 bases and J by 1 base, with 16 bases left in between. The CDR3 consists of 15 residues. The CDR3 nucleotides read TGCAGCGTTGCACAAACAGGGACGAGGAACACTGAAGCTTTCTTT. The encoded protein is CSVAQTGTRNTEAFF.

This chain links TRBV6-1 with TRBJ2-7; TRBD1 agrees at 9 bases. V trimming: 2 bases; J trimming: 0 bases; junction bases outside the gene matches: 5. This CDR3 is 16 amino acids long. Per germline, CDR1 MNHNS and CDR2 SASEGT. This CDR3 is CASSEWGQGFSYEQYF. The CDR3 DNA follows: TGTGCCAGCAGTGAATGGGGACAGGGTTTCTCCTACGAGCAGTACTTC.

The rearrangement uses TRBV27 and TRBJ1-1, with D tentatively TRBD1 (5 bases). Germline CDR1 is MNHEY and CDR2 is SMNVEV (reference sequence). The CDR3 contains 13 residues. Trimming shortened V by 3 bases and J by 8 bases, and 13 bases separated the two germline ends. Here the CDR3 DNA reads TGTGCCAGCAGTTTTAGGGGCCTTGGGGAAGCTTTCTTT. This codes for CASSFRGLGEAFF.

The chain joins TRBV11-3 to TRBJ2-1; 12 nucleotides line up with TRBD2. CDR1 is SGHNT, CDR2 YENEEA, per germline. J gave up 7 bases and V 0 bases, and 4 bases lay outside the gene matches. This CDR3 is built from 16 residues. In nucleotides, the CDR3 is TGTGCCAGCAGCTTAGATTTAGGACTAGCGGGAAATGAGCAGTTCTTC. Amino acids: CASSLDLGLAGNEQFF.

The CDR3 loop is CASSQDRPGLAFAYNEQFF. As DNA, the CDR3 is TGCGCCAGCAGCCAAGATAGGCCGGGACTAGCGTTCGCCTACAATGAGCAGTTCTTC. The chain recombines TRBV4-3 with TRBJ2-1; TRBD2 aligns across 10 bases. CDR3 length equals 19 residues. V shed 0 bases, J shed 2 bases, and the junction held 10 bases outside the gene matches. CDR1 is LGHNA and CDR2 is YSLEER in the germline V gene.

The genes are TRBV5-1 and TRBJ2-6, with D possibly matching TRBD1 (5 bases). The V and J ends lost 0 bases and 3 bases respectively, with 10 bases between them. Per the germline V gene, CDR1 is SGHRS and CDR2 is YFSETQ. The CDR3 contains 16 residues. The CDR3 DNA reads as TGCGCCAGCAGCTTGGGGGGCTGGGGTGGGGCCAACGTCCTGACTTTC. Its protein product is CASSLGGWGGANVLTF.

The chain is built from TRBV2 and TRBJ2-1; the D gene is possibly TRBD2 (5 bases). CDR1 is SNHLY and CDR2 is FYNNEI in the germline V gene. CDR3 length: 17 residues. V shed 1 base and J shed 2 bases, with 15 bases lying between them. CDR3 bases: TGTGCCAGCAGTGAAGGATCCAGCGGATACACCTACAATGAGCAGTTCTTC. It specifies CASSEGSSGYTYNEQFF.

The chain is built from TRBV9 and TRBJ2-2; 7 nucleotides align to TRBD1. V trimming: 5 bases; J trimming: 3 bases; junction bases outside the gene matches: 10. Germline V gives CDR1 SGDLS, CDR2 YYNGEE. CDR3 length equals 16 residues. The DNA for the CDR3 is TGTGCCAGCAGGAGATCAGGGGGTTCGGACACCGGGGAGCTGTTTTTT. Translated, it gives CASRRSGGSDTGELFF.

Here the CDR3 reads CASSERQFYGYTF. The CDR3 DNA sequence: TGTGCCAGCAGTGAGAGACAGTTCTATGGCTACACCTTC. The chain combines TRBV7-9 with TRBJ1-2, with D perhaps matching TRBD1 (5 bases). Germline loops: CDR1 SEHNR, CDR2 FQNEAQ (reference sequence). The CDR3 runs to 13 residues. The V and J ends lost 6 bases and 4 bases respectively, with 12 bases between them.

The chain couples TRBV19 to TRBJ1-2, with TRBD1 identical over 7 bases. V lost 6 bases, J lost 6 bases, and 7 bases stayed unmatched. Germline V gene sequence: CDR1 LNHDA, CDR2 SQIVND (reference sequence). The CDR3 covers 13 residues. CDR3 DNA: TGTGCCAGTAGCCCGACAGGGAATAATGGCTACACCTTC. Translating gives CASSPTGNNGYTF. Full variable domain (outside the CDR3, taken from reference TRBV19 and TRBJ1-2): DGGITQSPKYLFRKEGQNVTLSCEQNLNHDAMYWYRQDPGQGLRLIYYSQIVNDFQKGDIAEGYSVSREKKESFPLTVTSAQKNPTAFYLCASSPTGNNGYTFGSGTRLTVV.

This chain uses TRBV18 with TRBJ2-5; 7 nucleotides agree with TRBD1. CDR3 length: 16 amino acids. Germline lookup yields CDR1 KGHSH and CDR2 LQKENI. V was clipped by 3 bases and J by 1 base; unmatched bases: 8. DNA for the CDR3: TGTGCCAGCTCACCCACCCAGACAGGGCTCCAAGAGACCCAGTACTTC. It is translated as CASSPTQTGLQETQYF. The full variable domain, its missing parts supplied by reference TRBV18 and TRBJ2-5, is NAGVMQNPRHLVRRRGQEARLRCSPMKGHSHVYWYRQLPEEGLKFMVYLQKENIIDESGMPKERFSAEFPKEGPSILRIQQVVRGDSAAYFCASSPTQTGLQETQYFGPGTRLLVL.

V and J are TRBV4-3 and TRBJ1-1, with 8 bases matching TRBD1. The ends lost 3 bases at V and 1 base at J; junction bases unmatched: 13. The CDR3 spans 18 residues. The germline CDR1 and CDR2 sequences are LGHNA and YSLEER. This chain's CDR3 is CASSHIIRQGPKNTEAFF. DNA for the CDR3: TGCGCCAGCAGCCATATTATCCGACAGGGGCCGAAGAACACTGAAGCTTTCTTT.

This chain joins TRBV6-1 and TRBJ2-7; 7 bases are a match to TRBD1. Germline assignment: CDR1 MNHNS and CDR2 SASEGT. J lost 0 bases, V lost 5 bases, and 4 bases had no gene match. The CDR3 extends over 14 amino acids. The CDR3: CASSLGQDSYEQYF. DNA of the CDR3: TGTGCCAGCAGTCTCGGACAGGACTCCTACGAGCAGTACTTC.

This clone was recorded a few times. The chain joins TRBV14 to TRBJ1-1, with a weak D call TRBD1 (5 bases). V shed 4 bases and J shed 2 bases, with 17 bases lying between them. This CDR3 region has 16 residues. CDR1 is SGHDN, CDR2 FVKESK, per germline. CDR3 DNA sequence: TGTGCCAGCAGCCTAGGGAGGGGATATGTAAACACTGAAGCTTTCTTT. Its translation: CASSLGRGYVNTEAFF.

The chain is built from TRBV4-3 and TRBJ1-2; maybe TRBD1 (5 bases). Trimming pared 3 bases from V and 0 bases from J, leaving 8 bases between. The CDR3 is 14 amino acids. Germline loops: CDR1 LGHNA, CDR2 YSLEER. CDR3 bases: TGCGCCAGCAGCCAGGGGCATACTAACTATGGCTACACCTTC. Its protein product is CASSQGHTNYGYTF.

The CDR3 loop reads CASSLRTGDAETQYF. The DNA of the CDR3 is TGTGCCAGCAGCTTAAGGACAGGGGATGCGGAGACCCAGTACTTC. The chain links TRBV11-2 to TRBJ2-5; TRBD1 agrees at 9 bases. The germline V gene encodes CDR1 SGHAT and CDR2 FQNNGV. This CDR3 comprises 15 residues. V shed 2 bases, J shed 5 bases, and the junction held 6 bases outside the gene matches.

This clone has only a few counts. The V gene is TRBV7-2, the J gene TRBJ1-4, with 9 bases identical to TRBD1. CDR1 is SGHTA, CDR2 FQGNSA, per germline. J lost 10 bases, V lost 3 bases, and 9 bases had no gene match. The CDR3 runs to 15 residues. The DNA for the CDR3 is TGTGCCAGCAGCTTGCAGGGACAGGGCTTGGGAAAACTGTTTTTT. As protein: CASSLQGQGLGKLFF.

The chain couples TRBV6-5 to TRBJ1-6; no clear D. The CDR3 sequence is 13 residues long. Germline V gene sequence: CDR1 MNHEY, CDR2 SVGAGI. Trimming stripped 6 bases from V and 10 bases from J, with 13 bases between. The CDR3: CASSPRGGSPLHF. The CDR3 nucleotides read TGTGCCAGCAGCCCACGAGGAGGATCACCCCTCCACTTT.

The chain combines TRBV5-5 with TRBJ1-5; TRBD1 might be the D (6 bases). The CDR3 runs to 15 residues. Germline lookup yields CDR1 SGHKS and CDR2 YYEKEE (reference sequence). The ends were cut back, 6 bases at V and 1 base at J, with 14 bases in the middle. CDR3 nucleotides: TGTGCCAGCACCCTCGCGGGGGCAAGCAATCAGCCCCAGCATTTT. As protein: CASTLAGASNQPQHF.

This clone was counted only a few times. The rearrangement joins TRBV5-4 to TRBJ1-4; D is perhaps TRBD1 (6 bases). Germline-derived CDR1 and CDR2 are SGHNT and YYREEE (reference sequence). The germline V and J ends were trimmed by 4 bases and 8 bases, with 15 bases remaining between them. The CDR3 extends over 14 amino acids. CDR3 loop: CASSSRGEEEKLFF. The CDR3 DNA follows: TGTGCCAGCAGCAGCAGGGGAGAGGAGGAAAAACTGTTTTTT. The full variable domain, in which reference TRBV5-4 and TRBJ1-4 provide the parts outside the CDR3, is ETGVTQSPTHLIKTRGQQVTLRCSSQSGHNTVSWYQQALGQGPQFIFQYYREEENGRGNFPPRFSGLQFPNYSSELNVNALELDDSALYLCASSSRGEEEKLFFGSGTQLSVL.

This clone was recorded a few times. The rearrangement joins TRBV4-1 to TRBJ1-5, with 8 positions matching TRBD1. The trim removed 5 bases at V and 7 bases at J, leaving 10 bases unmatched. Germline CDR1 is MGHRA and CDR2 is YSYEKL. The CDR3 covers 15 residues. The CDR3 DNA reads TGCGCCAGCAGCACTATTGGGACAGGACTGCAGCCCCAGCATTTT. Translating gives CASSTIGTGLQPQHF.

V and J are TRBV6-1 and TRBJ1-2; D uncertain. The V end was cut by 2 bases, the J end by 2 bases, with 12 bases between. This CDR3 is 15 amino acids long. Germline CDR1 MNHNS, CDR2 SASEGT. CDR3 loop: CASSEYWAFNYGYTF. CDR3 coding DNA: TGTGCCAGCAGTGAATATTGGGCCTTCAACTATGGCTACACCTTC.

Here the CDR3 reads CASSSGGRPRNEQFF. The CDR3, as DNA: TGTGCCAGCAGCTCCGGCGGGAGGCCAAGGAATGAGCAGTTCTTC. The chain employs TRBV5-6 and TRBJ2-1; 8 bases align to TRBD2. V lost 3 bases, J lost 7 bases, and 9 bases stayed unmatched. The CDR3 is 15 residues long. Per the germline V gene, CDR1 is SGHDT and CDR2 is YYEEEE.

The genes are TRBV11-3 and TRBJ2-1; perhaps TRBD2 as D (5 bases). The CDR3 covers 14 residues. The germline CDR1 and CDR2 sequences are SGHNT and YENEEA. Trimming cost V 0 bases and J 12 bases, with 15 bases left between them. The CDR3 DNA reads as TGTGCCAGCAGCTTAGACGGAGTGGGGAGTACGCAGTTCTTC. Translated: CASSLDGVGSTQFF.